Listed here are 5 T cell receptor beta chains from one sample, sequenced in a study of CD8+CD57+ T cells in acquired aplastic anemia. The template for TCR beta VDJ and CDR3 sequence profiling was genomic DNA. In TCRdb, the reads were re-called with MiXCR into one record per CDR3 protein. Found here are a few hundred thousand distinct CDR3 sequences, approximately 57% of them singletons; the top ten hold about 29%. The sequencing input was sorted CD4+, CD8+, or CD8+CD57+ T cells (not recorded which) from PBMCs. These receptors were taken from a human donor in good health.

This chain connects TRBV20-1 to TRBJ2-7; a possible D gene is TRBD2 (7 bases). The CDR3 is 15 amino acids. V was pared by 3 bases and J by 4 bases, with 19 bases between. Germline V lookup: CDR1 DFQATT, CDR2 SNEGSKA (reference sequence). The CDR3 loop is CSARDFEGGLYEQYF. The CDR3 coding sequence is TGCAGTGCTAGGGACTTCGAGGGGGGGCTGTACGAGCAGTACTTC.

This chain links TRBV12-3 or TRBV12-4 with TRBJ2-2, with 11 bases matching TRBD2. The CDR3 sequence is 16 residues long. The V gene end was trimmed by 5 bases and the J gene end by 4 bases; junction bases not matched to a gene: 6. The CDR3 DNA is TGTGCCAGCAGTCTAGGGGGACTAGCGGCCACCGGGGAGCTGTTTTTT. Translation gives CASSLGGLAATGELFF.

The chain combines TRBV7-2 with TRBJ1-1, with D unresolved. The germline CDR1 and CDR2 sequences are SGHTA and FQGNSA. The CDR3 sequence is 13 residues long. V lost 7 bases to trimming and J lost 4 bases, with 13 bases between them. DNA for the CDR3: TGTGCCAGCATCCCCGATCGGGCCACTGAAGCTTTCTTT. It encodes CASIPDRATEAFF.

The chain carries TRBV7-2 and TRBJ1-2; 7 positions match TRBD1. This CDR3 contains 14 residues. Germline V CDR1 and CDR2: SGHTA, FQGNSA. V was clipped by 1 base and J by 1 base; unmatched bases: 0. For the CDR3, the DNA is TGTGCCAGCAGCTTAGGGGACAGTAACTATGGCTACACCTTC. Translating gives CASSLGDSNYGYTF.

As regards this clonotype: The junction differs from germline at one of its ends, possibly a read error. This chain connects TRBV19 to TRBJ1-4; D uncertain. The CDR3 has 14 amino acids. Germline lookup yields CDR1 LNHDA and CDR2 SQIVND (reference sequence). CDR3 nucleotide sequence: TGTGCCAGTAGTATCGCCCGGACTAATGAAAAACTGCTTTTT. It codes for CASSIARTNEKLLF.